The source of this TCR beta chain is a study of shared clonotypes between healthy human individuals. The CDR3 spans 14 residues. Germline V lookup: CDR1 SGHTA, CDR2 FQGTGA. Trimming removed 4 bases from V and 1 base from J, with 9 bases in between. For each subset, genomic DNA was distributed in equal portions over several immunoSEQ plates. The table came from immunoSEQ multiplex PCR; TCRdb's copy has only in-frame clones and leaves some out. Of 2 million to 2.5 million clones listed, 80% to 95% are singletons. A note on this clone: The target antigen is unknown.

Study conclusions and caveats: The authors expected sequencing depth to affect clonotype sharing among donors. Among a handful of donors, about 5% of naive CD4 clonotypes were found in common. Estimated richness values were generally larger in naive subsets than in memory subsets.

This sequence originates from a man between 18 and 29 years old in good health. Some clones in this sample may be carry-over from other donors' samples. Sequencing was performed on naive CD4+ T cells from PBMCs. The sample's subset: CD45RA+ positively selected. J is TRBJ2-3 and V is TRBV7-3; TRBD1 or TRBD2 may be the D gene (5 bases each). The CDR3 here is CASSSRGGTDTQYF. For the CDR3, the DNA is TGTGCCAGCAGCTCTCGAGGGGGCACAGATACGCAGTATTTT.